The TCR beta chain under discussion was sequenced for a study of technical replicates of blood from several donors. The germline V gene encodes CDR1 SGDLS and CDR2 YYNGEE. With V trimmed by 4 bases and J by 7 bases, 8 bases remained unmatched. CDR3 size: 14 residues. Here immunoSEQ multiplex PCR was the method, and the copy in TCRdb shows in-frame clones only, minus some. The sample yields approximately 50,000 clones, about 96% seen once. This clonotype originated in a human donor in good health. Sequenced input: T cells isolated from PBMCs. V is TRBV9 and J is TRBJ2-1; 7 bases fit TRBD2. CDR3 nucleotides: TGTGCCAGCAGCAGGGCGGGAGAGAATAATGAGCAGTTCTTC. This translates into CASSRAGENNEQFF.